What follows is one TCR beta chain and its context. As yet, its antigen is unknown. This record belongs to a study of blood T cells in healthy people across ages. RNA extraction gave at least 5 micrograms of total RNA per sample. Using a J-beta primer mix together with a sample-barcoded 5' primer, a second PCR was run for roughly 7 to 12 cycles. MiXCR was run by TCRdb on the 5' RACE reads, yielding one entry per CDR3 protein. Of roughly 1,800,000 distinct CDR3 sequences in the sample, 49% are singletons; the top ten hold 2.1%. Whole-study results and caveats: Researchers report that TCR beta diversity correlated strongly with naive T cell percentage. One million T cells yielded diversity estimates that were considered underestimates.

The sequenced sample was blood. The receptor was derived from a woman in her forties in good health.

The chain's CDR3 is CASSEWVGDTQYF. The CDR3 DNA follows: TGTGCCAGCAGTGAGTGGGTGGGGGATACGCAGTATTTT. The rearrangement links TRBV2 to TRBJ2-3, with no clear D. Between the trimmed V and J ends, which lost 3 bases and 6 bases, there was a span of 10 bases. Germline V gene data show CDR1 as SNHLY and CDR2 as FYNNEI. The CDR3 totals 13 residues.